The 9 T cell receptor beta chains below come from one sample, sequenced in a study of T cell responses to AZD1222 COVID-19 vaccine. Data came from immunoSEQ multiplex PCR; TCRdb stores just in-frame clones and leaves some out. The repertoire holds some 80,000 clones, about 87% seen once, with 10% in the top ten. Specimen: peripheral blood, collected 28 days after the second dose of the MenACWY control vaccine. Receptors originate from an adult who received the MenACWY meningococcal vaccine as a control.

V usage is TRBV4-1 and J usage is TRBJ2-1, with 10 bases aligning to TRBD2. The CDR3 contains 17 residues. V shed 4 bases and J 4 bases; nucleotides not matched to a gene: 10. Germline CDR1 MGHRA, CDR2 YSYEKL. CDR3 protein: CASSLQLSGGLYNEQFF. In nucleotides, the CDR3 is TGCGCCAGCAGCCTACAACTTAGCGGGGGGTTATACAATGAGCAGTTCTTC.

The rearrangement joins TRBV28 to TRBJ2-7; TRBD1 matches 8 bases. This CDR3 is built from 14 residues. Germline V gene data show CDR1 as MDHEN and CDR2 as SYDVKM. V lost 1 base, J lost 5 bases, and 4 bases stayed unmatched. As DNA, the CDR3 is TGTGCCAGCAGTTTATCGGACAGGGACGACGAGCAGTACTTC. The encoded protein is CASSLSDRDDEQYF.

The rearrangement joins TRBV21-1 to TRBJ1-1; no DNA check was done on the table's D call, TRBD1. TRBV21-1 is described as a pseudogene. The CDR3 contains 15 residues. CDR3 protein: CASSPRTGKITEAFF. The CDR3 nucleotides read TGTGCCAGCAGCCCCCGGACAGGGAAAATCACTGAAGCTTTCTTT.

The chain links TRBV18 to TRBJ1-2, with D maybe TRBD1 (5 bases). The CDR3 totals 15 residues. V was shortened by 2 bases and J by 0 bases, with 10 bases between the two germline ends. Looked up from germline, CDR1 is KGHSH and CDR2 is LQKENI. The CDR3 DNA sequence: TGTGCCAGCTCACCAGACAGAAGATCTAACTATGGCTACACCTTC. Translation: CASSPDRRSNYGYTF.

This rearrangement joins TRBV7-9 to TRBJ2-3; 11 bases are a match to TRBD1. J was trimmed by 4 bases and V by 1 base; bases with no gene match: 4. Germline V lookup: CDR1 SEHNR, CDR2 FQNEAQ (reference sequence). The CDR3 loop spans 16 amino acids. CDR3 sequence (DNA): TGTGCCAGCAGCTTAGTAGGACAGGGGGCCGCAGATACGCAGTATTTT. Its protein is CASSLVGQGAADTQYF. The complete variable domain, with remaining parts taken from reference TRBV7-9 and TRBJ2-3, reads DTGVSQNPRHKITKRGQNVTFRCDPISEHNRLYWYRQTLGQGPEFLTYFQNEAQLEKSRLLSDRFSAERPKGSFSTLEIQRTEQGDSAMYLCASSLVGQGAADTQYFGPGTRLTVL.

J is TRBJ1-2 and V is TRBV7-2; TRBD1 matches 9 bases. The CDR3 has 16 residues. V shed 3 bases and J 5 bases; nucleotides not matched to a gene: 10. Germline CDR1 is SGHTA and CDR2 is FQGNSA. The CDR3 sequence: CASSFSGDRVEYGYTF. For the CDR3, the DNA is TGTGCCAGCAGCTTCTCAGGGGACAGGGTCGAATATGGCTACACCTTC.

The chain employs TRBV12-3 or TRBV12-4 and TRBJ1-2; D may be TRBD1 (6 bases). V lost 6 bases, J lost 7 bases, and 9 bases lay in between. The CDR3 runs to 11 residues. The CDR3 DNA reads TGTGCCAGCAGCAGGGGCCTTGGCTACACCTTC. Its translation: CASSRGLGYTF.

The chain links TRBV28 to TRBJ1-4; the D gene is possibly TRBD1 (6 bases). V dropped 5 bases and J dropped 5 bases, with 12 bases sitting between them. Looked up from germline, CDR1 is MDHEN and CDR2 is SYDVKM. The CDR3 spans 14 residues. CDR3 protein: CASSPPGENEKLFF. The DNA for the CDR3 is TGTGCCAGCAGTCCCCCAGGGGAAAATGAAAAACTGTTTTTT.

CDR3 sequence: CASSVGWGNTEAFF. DNA of the CDR3: TGTGCCAGTAGTGTAGGGTGGGGGAACACTGAAGCTTTCTTT. V is TRBV19 and J is TRBJ1-1; D is uncertain. CDR1 and CDR2 (germline): LNHDA, SQIVND (reference sequence). The CDR3 has 14 residues. V was pared by 5 bases and J by 1 base, with 11 bases between.